Here is one T cell receptor (beta chain) with its context. The ends lost 3 bases at V and 1 base at J; junction bases unmatched: 3. Germline-derived CDR1 and CDR2 are SGHRS and YFSETQ. This CDR3 spans 15 amino acids. The sample is drawn from a study of blood T cell repertoires in COVID-19. The method was immunoSEQ multiplex PCR; TCRdb's version includes in-frame clones alone and lacks a portion of them. The repertoire holds fewer than 350,000 clones, with roughly nine tenths as singletons. This chain connects TRBV5-1 to TRBJ2-2; 7 bases align to TRBD1. This receptor was obtained from a woman in her twenties or thirties with COVID-19, enrolled during active disease. The source material was peripheral blood. CDR3 coding DNA: TGCGCCAGCAGCTCAAGGGGGCTGAACACCGGGGAGCTGTTTTTT. It is translated as CASSSRGLNTGELFF. Drawing the rest from reference TRBV5-1 and TRBJ2-2, the complete variable domain is KAGVTQTPRYLIKTRGQQVTLSCSPISGHRSVSWYQQTPGQGLQFLFEYFSETQRNKGNFPGRFSGRQFSNSRSEMNVSTLELGDSALYLCASSSRGLNTGELFFGEGSRLTVL.